Sequencing of this TCR beta chain was carried out in a study of shared clonotypes between healthy human individuals. This CDR3 comprises 13 residues. The germline V and J ends were trimmed by 2 bases and 5 bases, with 7 bases remaining between them. Germline V gene data show CDR1 as SGHVS and CDR2 as FQNEAQ. Libraries were prepared by immunoSEQ multiplex PCR; TCRdb keeps only in-frame clonotypes and omits some of them. The sample holds 450,000 to 600,000 clones, roughly 85% seen once. Sequenced: PBMCs. This sequence originates from a woman aged 40 to 50 in good health. Some clones in this sample may be carry-over from other donors' samples. This chain joins TRBV7-8 and TRBJ1-5, with D uncertain. Written as DNA, the CDR3 is TGTGCCAGCAGCTTACCCGGGTATCAGCCCCAGCATTTT. Translating gives CASSLPGYQPQHF.